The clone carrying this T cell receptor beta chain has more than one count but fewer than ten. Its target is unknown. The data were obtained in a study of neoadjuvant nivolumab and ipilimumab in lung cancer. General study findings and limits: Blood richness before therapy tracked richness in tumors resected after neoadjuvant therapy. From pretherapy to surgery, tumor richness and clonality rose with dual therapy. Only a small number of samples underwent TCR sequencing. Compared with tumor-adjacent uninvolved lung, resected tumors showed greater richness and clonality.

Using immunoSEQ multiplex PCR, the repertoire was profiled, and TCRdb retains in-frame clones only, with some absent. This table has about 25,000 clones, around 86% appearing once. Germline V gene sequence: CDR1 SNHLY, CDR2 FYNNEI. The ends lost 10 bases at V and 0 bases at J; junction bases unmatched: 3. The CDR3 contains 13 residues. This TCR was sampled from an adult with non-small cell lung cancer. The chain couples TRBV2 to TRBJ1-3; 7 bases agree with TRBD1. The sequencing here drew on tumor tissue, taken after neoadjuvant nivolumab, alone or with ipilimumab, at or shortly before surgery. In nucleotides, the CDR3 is TGTGCCACGGGACAGAGCTCTGGAAACACCATATATTTT. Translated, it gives CATGQSSGNTIYF.